These 7 T cell receptor beta chains came from one sample sequenced in a study of tumor-infiltrating lymphocytes in primary liver carcinoma. Starting from around 500 ng of total RNA, TCR beta cDNA was produced with a primer in the constant region. Modified slightly, ARM-PCR produced TCR beta libraries over three nested multiplex PCR rounds. TRBV1-TRBV30 forward primers paired with a C-beta reverse primer were used in the first two PCR rounds, which ran approximately 11 cycles each. Each CDR3 protein is one row after TCRdb ran MiXCR on the multiplex PCR reads. The sample gives about 180,000 distinct CDR3 sequences, over 45% of which show up once; 72% is in the top ten. Blood RNA came from unsorted whole blood; germline DNA was also extracted. The sequencing input was peripheral blood. These receptors were collected from a man aged 35 to 55 with primary liver carcinoma and hepatitis B virus infection.

Comments on this clonotype: A junction end diverges from the germline sequence, so it may reflect a read error. The V and J genes are TRBV7-9 and TRBJ2-7; a possible D gene is TRBD2 (5 bases). This CDR3 is built from 14 residues. The germline V gene encodes CDR1 SEHNR and CDR2 FQNEAQ (reference sequence). The CDR3 DNA is TGTGTCAGCAGCTCCGCCGGGGTCGGCGACGAGCAGTACTTC. Protein product: CVSSSAGVGDEQYF.

Turning to this clonotype: A much larger clone is a single base away; this may be a read error. The chain employs TRBV5-5 and TRBJ2-5; D might be TRBD2 (6 bases). The CDR3 spans 16 residues. CDR1 and CDR2 from the germline V gene are SGHKS and YYEKEE (reference sequence). Trimming pared 6 bases from V and 6 bases from J, leaving 24 bases between. The chain's CDR3 is CASTTTVLTGGQTQYF. Written as DNA, the CDR3 is TGTGCCAGCACCACTACTGTGCTTACAGGAGGGCAGACCCAGTACTTC. Combining the CDR3 with reference TRBV5-5 and TRBJ2-5 gives the whole variable domain DAGVTQSPTHLIKTRGQQVTLRCSPISGHKSVSWYQQVLGQGPQFIFQYYEKEERGRGNFPDRFSARQFPNYSSELNVNALLLGDSALYLCASTTTVLTGGQTQYFGPGTRLLVL.

The chain's CDR3 is CASSFGLAAYNEQFF. DNA of the CDR3: TGTGCCAGCAGTTTTGGACTAGCAGCCTACAATGAGCAGTTCTTC. The chain is built from TRBV12-3 or TRBV12-4 and TRBJ2-1, with 8 bases aligning to TRBD2. V lost 3 bases and J lost 2; bases outside the gene matches: 3. This CDR3 contains 15 residues.

The DNA for the CDR3 is TGTGCCAGCGGGGATCCGGGACACATAAACTATGGCTACACCTTC. Its protein is CASGDPGHINYGYTF. The chain carries TRBV6-5 and TRBJ1-2, with D possibly matching TRBD1 (6 bases). The germline V and J ends were trimmed by 8 bases and 2 bases, with 18 bases remaining between them. CDR1 and CDR2 from the germline V gene are MNHEY and SVGAGI. This CDR3 region has 15 residues.

As regards this clonotype: A read error is possible here, since a much larger clone lies one base away. The V call is TRBV6-6, the J call TRBJ2-5, with 8 bases that match TRBD2. Germline CDR1 is MNHNY and CDR2 is SVGAGI (reference sequence). V was clipped by 4 bases and J by 10 bases; unmatched bases: 8. The CDR3 runs 13 residues. CDR3 coding DNA: TGTGCCAGCAGTTGCGGAGCGGGGGCCGACCAGTACTTC. It codes for CASSCGAGADQYF.

This clonotype showed up just a few times. Being one base from a much bigger clone, this may be a read error. This is likely a read error, given that the CDR3 carries no conserved phenylalanine or tryptophan at its end. The chain links TRBV11-2 to TRBJ2-1, with D unresolved. Deletions cut 5 bases from V and 0 bases from J, with 11 bases between. Germline assignment: CDR1 SGHAT and CDR2 FQNNGV. The CDR3 covers 15 residues. CDR3 sequence: CASSLRIGSYNEQFI. For the CDR3, the DNA is TGTGCCAGCAGCCTTCGGATAGGCTCCTACAATGAGCAGTTCATC.

J is TRBJ2-6 and V is TRBV1; no check of the table's D call, TRBD2, against the DNA was made. TRBV1 is recorded as a pseudogene. This CDR3 has 17 amino acids. CDR3 DNA: TGCACCATCAGCTCCTTTAGCGTTGACTCTGGGGCCAACGTCCTGACTTTC. Protein product: CTISSFSVDSGANVLTF.